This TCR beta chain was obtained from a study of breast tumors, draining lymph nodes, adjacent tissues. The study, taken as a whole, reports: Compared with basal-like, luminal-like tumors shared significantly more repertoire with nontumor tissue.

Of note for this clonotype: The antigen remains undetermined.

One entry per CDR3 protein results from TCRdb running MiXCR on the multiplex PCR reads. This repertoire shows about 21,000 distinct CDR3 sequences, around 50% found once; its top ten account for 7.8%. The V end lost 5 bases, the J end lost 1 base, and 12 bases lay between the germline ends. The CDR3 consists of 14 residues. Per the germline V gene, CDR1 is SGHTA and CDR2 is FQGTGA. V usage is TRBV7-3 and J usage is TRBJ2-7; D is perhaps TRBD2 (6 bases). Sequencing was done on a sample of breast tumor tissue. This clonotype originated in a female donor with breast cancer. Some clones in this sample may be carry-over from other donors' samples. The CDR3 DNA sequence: TGTGCCAGCAGCGGAGGGGTGGAGTCCTACGAGCAGTACTTC. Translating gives CASSGGVESYEQYF. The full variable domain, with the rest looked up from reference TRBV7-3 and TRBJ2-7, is GAGVSQTPSNKVTEKGKYVELRCDPISGHTALYWYRQSLGQGPEFLIYFQGTGAADDSGLPNDRFFAVRPEGSVSTLKIQRTERGDSAVYLCASSGGVESYEQYFGPGTRLTVT.